This is a list of T cell receptor beta chains from one sample in a study of blood T cell repertoires in COVID-19. Only in-frame clones appear in the TCRdb table, and some are missing; sequencing was by immunoSEQ multiplex PCR. The data hold 55,000 to 65,000 clones, with around 79% observed a single time. Sequenced input: peripheral blood. The receptors originated from a man between 60 and 75 years old with acute or convalescent COVID-19. The CDR3 runs from the conserved cysteine through the conserved F or W. The size of a clone is reported for some rows only, either as once, few or many, or as a class for expanded clones.

clone_size,v_call,j_call,cdr3_aa
medium-sized,TRBV9,TRBJ1-3,CASSVGIGGSGNTIYF
-,TRBV9,TRBJ2-1,CASSGTGGNEQFF
-,TRBV5-1,TRBJ1-4,CASRGGQLATNEKLFF
-,TRBV30,TRBJ1-1,CAWGQGRPEAFF
few,TRBV6-1,TRBJ1-2,CASRGATRANYGYTF
-,TRBV5-6,TRBJ2-7,CASSPLYRTYYEQYF
-,TRBV10-3,TRBJ2-1,CAISARTGGINEQFF
-,TRBV7-3,TRBJ2-1,CASSLTRAGGLNEQFF
-,TRBV30,TRBJ1-2,CAWSPTDRGYGYTF
-,TRBV29-1,TRBJ1-2,CSVDGTGGEGVGYTF
-,TRBV4-1,TRBJ1-4,CASSRTAGNNEKLFF
-,TRBV6-2/TRBV6-3,TRBJ1-2,CASSSGQGGDGYTF
once,TRBV15,TRBJ1-2,CATSWTGDGYTF
-,TRBV5-1,TRBJ1-2,CASGDRGQDYGYTF
few,TRBV24-1,TRBJ1-5,CATSIHTGGQPQHF
-,TRBV7-2,TRBJ1-1,CASTRNQGNTEAFF
-,TRBV19,TRBJ2-7,CASSPPSLDEQYF
-,TRBV6-5,TRBJ1-5,CASIGTGRNQPQHF
-,TRBV4-1,TRBJ2-1,CASSQALAGANNNEQFF
few,TRBV6-1,TRBJ2-1,CASSEAGGYNEQFF
-,TRBV5-1,TRBJ1-1,CASSPQGGTEAFF
-,TRBV24-1,TRBJ1-5,CATSEGTGENQPQHF
-,TRBV20-1,TRBJ1-1,CSASSLAGDTEAFF
-,TRBV19,TRBJ1-1,CASRIGTENTEAFF
few,TRBV30,TRBJ1-2,CASRWADFTSGDYGYTF
-,TRBV7-2,TRBJ2-5,CASSSEGPGGITRRVTQYF
-,TRBV5-5,TRBJ2-7,CASSFGQEDSYEQYF
-,TRBV7-8,TRBJ2-3,CASSLAWQGLDTQYF
-,TRBV30,TRBJ1-2,CAWSVWDSGYGYTF
-,TRBV7-2,TRBJ2-7,CASSPTAGVTYEQYF
-,TRBV9,TRBJ1-1,CASSGQSNTEAFF
few,TRBV30,TRBJ1-5,CAWSVKGGTQPQHF
-,TRBV19,TRBJ1-2,CASRRQGGKNYGYTF
-,TRBV29-1,TRBJ1-2,CSVEEGYGYTF
few,TRBV27,TRBJ1-3,CASSLDSFSGNTIYF
-,TRBV19,TRBJ2-5,CASRGTGQRETQYF
-,TRBV11-2,TRBJ2-7,CASSLYEQYF
-,TRBV10-2,TRBJ1-5,CASNLDGGVDQPQHF
-,TRBV5-1,TRBJ2-3,CASSLSPLAGSIDTQYF
-,TRBV30,TRBJ1-1,CAWDKGGNTEAFF
-,TRBV9,TRBJ1-2,CATSGGYGYTF
-,TRBV7-9,TRBJ2-7,CASSSTTGNYEQYF
few,TRBV25-1,TRBJ1-1,CASSESQGRWTEAFF
-,TRBV27,TRBJ2-5,CASSPRGQVQETQYF
-,TRBV18,TRBJ1-2,CASSPEIQGRLDGYTF
-,TRBV10-3,TRBJ1-3,CASIGQLDTIYF
-,TRBV18,TRBJ1-2,CASSPTNNDGYTF
-,TRBV15,TRBJ1-1,CATSRMGAFGRTEAFF
-,TRBV14,TRBJ2-7,CASSRGVFSEQYF
-,TRBV7-3,TRBJ2-1,CASSLVLPGGHIGNEQFF
once,TRBV6-5,TRBJ1-2,CASRDPGSPNGYTF
-,TRBV9,TRBJ2-7,CASSAIAGDFYEQYF
-,TRBV5-1,TRBJ1-3,CASSLMGPISGNTIYF
-,TRBV29-1,TRBJ2-7,CSVRTGDYEQYF
-,TRBV6-5,TRBJ1-1,CASSPAETGGTEAFF
-,TRBV2,TRBJ1-1,CASMKEGVSTEAFF
-,TRBV10-3,TRBJ1-4,CAISESETGDEKLFF